Below, 27 T cell receptor beta chains from the same sample are listed, as sequenced in a study of shared clonotypes between healthy human individuals. TCRdb's table, derived via immunoSEQ multiplex PCR, lists solely in-frame clones and lacks some. The sample includes 560,000 or so clones, around 96% of them seen just once. CD8 cells classed as naive were CD45RO-negative and positively selected for CCR7, excluding terminally differentiated effector memory CD45RA+ cells. The specimen sequenced was naive CD8+ T cells sorted from blood. Every receptor here comes from a woman in her thirties in good health.

As for this clone: The same CDR3 arises from other DNA sequences in this sample as well. In DNA form, the CDR3 reads TGCGCCAGCAGCTTGGCGGGGGGGAATGAGCAGTTCTTC. Translating it yields CASSLAGGNEQFF. The chain combines TRBV5-1 with TRBJ2-1; TRBD2 agrees at 8 bases. This CDR3 is 13 amino acids long. J gave up 7 bases and V 0 bases, and 0 bases lay outside the gene matches. Germline values: CDR1 SGHRS, CDR2 YFSETQ. Together with reference TRBV5-1 and TRBJ2-1, the CDR3 gives the full variable domain: KAGVTQTPRYLIKTRGQQVTLSCSPISGHRSVSWYQQTPGQGLQFLFEYFSETQRNKGNFPGRFSGRQFSNSRSEMNVSTLELGDSALYLCASSLAGGNEQFFGPGTRLTVL.

V gene TRBV27 combines with J gene TRBJ2-1, with D hard to call. Germline CDR1 and CDR2: MNHEY and SMNVEV (reference sequence). This CDR3 has 15 amino acids. V was trimmed by 4 bases and J by 0 bases, leaving 10 bases between them. CDR3 region: CASSSLSSSYNEQFF. The CDR3, as DNA: TGTGCCAGCAGTTCCCTATCAAGCTCCTACAATGAGCAGTTCTTC.

The chain joins TRBV14 to TRBJ2-2; the match to TRBD2 covers 9 bases. Trimming cost V 3 bases and J 2 bases; bases outside gene matches: 7. This CDR3 comprises 17 residues. Looked up from germline, CDR1 is SGHDN and CDR2 is FVKESK. The CDR3 spells CASSHGLARFNTGELFF. In nucleotides, the CDR3 is TGTGCCAGCAGCCACGGACTAGCGAGATTTAACACCGGGGAGCTGTTTTTT.

The chain joins TRBV7-9 to TRBJ2-1; the match to TRBD1 covers 8 bases. Germline V gene lookup returns CDR1 SEHNR and CDR2 FQNEAQ (reference sequence). Trimming took 7 bases from V and 7 from J; bases not matched to a gene: 21. There are 18 residues in the CDR3. The CDR3: CASILGLTGDGERNEQFF. As DNA, the CDR3 is TGTGCCAGCATCCTTGGACTGACAGGGGACGGGGAGAGGAATGAGCAGTTCTTC. Based on the CDR3 plus reference TRBV7-9 and TRBJ2-1, the full variable domain is DTGVSQNPRHKITKRGQNVTFRCDPISEHNRLYWYRQTLGQGPEFLTYFQNEAQLEKSRLLSDRFSAERPKGSFSTLEIQRTEQGDSAMYLCASILGLTGDGERNEQFFGPGTRLTVL.

The CDR3 loop is CAWSVLGGGGYEQYF. In DNA, the CDR3 is TGTGCCTGGAGTGTACTGGGAGGCGGAGGGTACGAGCAGTACTTC. J is TRBJ2-7 and V is TRBV30, with a possible D match to TRBD2 (6 bases). Trimming cost V 0 bases and J 4 bases, with 16 bases left between them. The CDR3 has 15 residues. From germline, CDR1 is GTSNPN and CDR2 SVGIG (reference sequence).

The rearrangement joins TRBV27 to TRBJ2-1; D is uncertain. V was cut by 2 bases and J by 3 bases, with 8 bases left in between. The CDR3 length is 14 residues. Germline V gene sequence: CDR1 MNHEY, CDR2 SMNVEV (reference sequence). CDR3 protein: CASSLAVGYNEQFF. CDR3 bases: TGTGCCAGCAGTTTAGCGGTAGGCTACAATGAGCAGTTCTTC.

The rearrangement uses TRBV7-9 and TRBJ2-2, with 10 bases matching TRBD1. The CDR3 totals 19 residues. V trimming: 5 bases; J trimming: 6 bases; junction bases outside the gene matches: 18. The germline V gene has CDR1 SEHNR and CDR2 FQNEAQ (reference sequence). The chain's CDR3 is CASSPSGTGARSWPGELFF. The CDR3 coding sequence is TGTGCCAGCAGCCCGTCCGGGACAGGGGCCCGTAGTTGGCCCGGGGAGCTGTTTTTT.

The chain has TRBV19 and TRBJ2-1; 12 nucleotides align to TRBD2. The CDR3 runs 15 residues. Trimming at V came to 4 bases and at J to 9 bases, leaving 7 bases not matched to a gene. Germline CDR1 is LNHDA and CDR2 is SQIVND (reference sequence). Here the CDR3 DNA reads TGTGCCAGTAGTACGTCTAGCGGGAGGGCCTCTGAGCAGTTCTTC. It encodes CASSTSSGRASEQFF.

This clone showed up just a few times. The V gene is TRBV4-1, the J gene TRBJ1-5; D is ambiguous. Germline V gene data show CDR1 as MGHRA and CDR2 as YSYEKL. V was cut by 0 bases and J by 4 bases, with 10 bases left in between. CDR3 length: 15 residues. CDR3 nucleotides: TGCGCCAGCAGCCAAGAAGAAAGATCTAATCAGCCCCAGCATTTT. Its protein product is CASSQEERSNQPQHF.

The rearrangement links TRBV30 to TRBJ2-6, with a possible D match to TRBD1 (5 bases). V was shortened by 2 bases and J by 0 bases, with 11 bases between the two germline ends. The CDR3 has 16 amino acids. CDR1 and CDR2 from the germline V gene are GTSNPN and SVGIG (reference sequence). The CDR3 protein is CAWSTRVSSGANVLTF. For the CDR3, the DNA is TGTGCCTGGAGTACCAGGGTAAGCTCTGGGGCCAACGTCCTGACTTTC. Variable domain in full (rest from reference TRBV30 and TRBJ2-6): SQTIHQWPATLVQPVGSPLSLECTVEGTSNPNLYWYRQAAGRGLQLLFYSVGIGQISSEVPQNLSASRPQDRQFILSSKKLLLSDSGFYLCAWSTRVSSGANVLTFGAGSRLTVL.

The rearrangement uses TRBV28 and TRBJ1-2; D is unclear. This CDR3 has 11 residues. Trimming pared 6 bases from V and 5 bases from J, leaving 7 bases between. Looked up from germline, CDR1 is MDHEN and CDR2 is SYDVKM. As DNA, the CDR3 is TGTGCCAGCAGACAGATTTATGGCTACACCTTC. This gives the protein CASRQIYGYTF.

The genes are TRBV11-2 and TRBJ1-5; weak D call: TRBD1 (5 bases). Germline assignment: CDR1 SGHAT and CDR2 FQNNGV. The V gene lost 5 bases and the J gene lost 3 bases, with 23 bases spanning the gap. The CDR3 is 18 amino acids. The CDR3 sequence is CASSRGGSRNGSNQPQHF. The CDR3 nucleotides are TGTGCCAGCAGCCGCGGGGGGAGCCGGAATGGTTCCAATCAGCCCCAGCATTTT.

The rearrangement links TRBV4-1 to TRBJ2-3, with a tentative D call TRBD1 (6 bases). The CDR3 is 16 amino acids. CDR1 MGHRA and CDR2 YSYEKL come from the germline V gene. Between the trimmed V and J ends, which lost 3 bases and 2 bases, there was a span of 15 bases. CDR3 nucleotide sequence: TGCGCCAGCAGCCAGATGGACAGTTCGATCACAGATACGCAGTATTTT. This sequence encodes CASSQMDSSITDTQYF.

The V gene is TRBV28, the J gene TRBJ1-5; a possible D gene is TRBD1 (6 bases). Between the trimmed V and J ends, which lost 7 bases and 9 bases, there was a span of 19 bases. Germline assignment: CDR1 MDHEN and CDR2 SYDVKM. The CDR3 length is 14 residues. CDR3 in DNA: TGTGCCAGCACCCAAGCAGGGGCCTTTGGGCCCCAGCATTTT. This sequence encodes CASTQAGAFGPQHF.

Points on this clone: Different DNA sequences within this sample yield the same CDR3. The rearrangement joins TRBV7-9 to TRBJ2-2, with D uncertain. In germline, CDR1 is SEHNR, CDR2 FQNEAQ (reference sequence). V was cut by 1 base and J by 4 bases, with 4 bases left in between. The CDR3 spans 13 residues. This CDR3 is CASSLGGTGELFF. In DNA, the CDR3 is TGTGCCAGCAGCTTAGGCGGCACCGGGGAGCTGTTTTTT.

J is TRBJ2-5 and V is TRBV5-4, with D unresolved. This CDR3 contains 13 residues. The germline CDR1 and CDR2 sequences are SGHNT and YYREEE (reference sequence). Deletions cut 0 bases from V and 5 bases from J, with 8 bases between. The CDR3 DNA follows: TGTGCCAGCAGCTTGGACACAGAGGAGACCCAGTACTTC. Translated, it gives CASSLDTEETQYF.

The CDR3 is CAWSVSHYYEQYF. The CDR3 DNA sequence: TGTGCCTGGAGTGTCTCCCATTACTACGAGCAGTACTTC. The chain joins TRBV30 to TRBJ2-7; no clear D. The germline gives CDR1 GTSNPN, CDR2 SVGIG (reference sequence). The CDR3 length is 13 residues. Trimming took off 0 bases at V and 3 bases at J, with 9 bases between the two ends.

The chain carries TRBV5-6 and TRBJ2-1; TRBD2 aligns across 8 bases. The V segment lost 4 bases and the J segment 4 bases; nucleotides outside the gene matches: 4. Germline loops: CDR1 SGHDT, CDR2 YYEEEE. This CDR3 contains 14 residues. The CDR3 loop reads CASSTGTRYNEQFF. CDR3 in DNA: TGTGCCAGCAGCACCGGGACTAGGTACAATGAGCAGTTCTTC.

The chain has TRBV28 and TRBJ2-5, with 9 bases identical to TRBD1. The ends lost 2 bases at V and 4 bases at J; junction bases unmatched: 11. CDR3 size: 17 residues. In germline, CDR1 is MDHEN, CDR2 SYDVKM. This CDR3 is CASSLRGTGWVRETQYF. As DNA, the CDR3 is TGTGCCAGCAGTTTACGGGGGACAGGGTGGGTTCGAGAGACCCAGTACTTC.

V and J are TRBV18 and TRBJ2-7; 8 bases match TRBD1. Trimming at V came to 3 bases and at J to 4 bases, leaving 11 bases not matched to a gene. The CDR3 sequence is 16 residues long. From germline, CDR1 is KGHSH and CDR2 LQKENI. As DNA, the CDR3 is TGTGCCAGCTCACCCGTATCAGGGGGCTACCAGTACGAGCAGTACTTC. This encodes CASSPVSGGYQYEQYF.

The chain couples TRBV6-5 to TRBJ1-5; no definite D call. CDR1 MNHEY and CDR2 SVGAGI come from the germline V gene. This CDR3 contains 14 residues. Trimming removed 5 bases at V and 6 bases at J, with 14 bases between. The CDR3 coding sequence is TGTGCCAGCAGTATTAAAGGGCCAGCTCAGCCCCAGCATTTT. It specifies CASSIKGPAQPQHF.

The rearrangement links TRBV4-1 to TRBJ1-2, with D possibly TRBD1 on 5 matching bases. Germline V gene sequence: CDR1 MGHRA, CDR2 YSYEKL. CDR3 length: 13 residues. The V end was cut by 4 bases, the J end by 5 bases, with 11 bases between. In DNA form, the CDR3 reads TGCGCCAGCAGCCCCCTGGGGGGTTATGGCTACACCTTC. It specifies CASSPLGGYGYTF.

Details on this clone: The same CDR3 is also encoded by other DNA sequences in this sample. V is TRBV6-1 and J is TRBJ2-3; TRBD1 matches at 7 bases. This CDR3 is built from 14 residues. V was clipped by 6 bases and J by 4 bases; unmatched bases: 7. Germline CDR1 and CDR2: MNHNS and SASEGT. The chain's CDR3 is CASSGTGEPDTQYF. The DNA for the CDR3 is TGTGCCAGCAGCGGAACAGGGGAACCAGATACGCAGTATTTT.

V and J are TRBV10-2 and TRBJ2-7; D is uncertain. Germline values: CDR1 WSHSY, CDR2 SAAADI. Between the trimmed V and J ends, which lost 4 bases and 7 bases, there was a span of 17 bases. CDR3 length: 14 amino acids. The CDR3 loop reads CASSATGTYGEQYF. CDR3 bases: TGCGCCAGCAGTGCTACCGGCACCTATGGGGAGCAGTACTTC.

The chain joins TRBV7-6 to TRBJ1-3; D uncertain. There are 16 residues in the CDR3. Trimming pared 1 base from V and 3 bases from J, leaving 13 bases between. CDR1 is SGHVS, CDR2 FNYEAQ, per germline. As DNA, the CDR3 is TGTGCCAGCAGCTTAGGTCCGGGGTCGTATGGAAACACCATATATTTT. It specifies CASSLGPGSYGNTIYF.

This clone was detected only once. The chain joins TRBV19 to TRBJ1-2, with 8 positions matching TRBD1. Germline CDR1 is LNHDA and CDR2 is SQIVND (reference sequence). The CDR3 runs 15 residues. With 0 bases clipped from V and 4 bases from J, the junction kept 4 bases outside the gene matches. The CDR3, as DNA: TGTGCCAGTAGTATAGAGACAGGGGCCCGCTATGGCTACACCTTC. This codes for CASSIETGARYGYTF.

The V and J genes are TRBV7-9 and TRBJ2-1; D gene uncertain. The germline CDR1 and CDR2 sequences are SEHNR and FQNEAQ (reference sequence). The CDR3 is 15 amino acids. The V gene lost 1 base and the J gene lost 8 bases, with 15 bases spanning the gap. The CDR3 spells CASSLVLERLDEQFF. The CDR3 nucleotides are TGTGCCAGCAGCTTAGTCTTAGAGCGTTTGGATGAGCAGTTCTTC.